These 32 T cell receptor beta chains came from one sample sequenced in a study of PD-1 blockade in classical Hodgkin lymphoma. There was relapse after autologous stem cell transplantation in every patient, and there was variation in brentuximab vedotin exposure. Assay used: immunoSEQ multiplex PCR; TCRdb lists only in-frame clones, some missing. The table records more than 90,000 clones, 81% of them present only once. Here the sequenced sample was peripheral blood mononuclear cells (PBMCs), taken before the second cycle of nivolumab. The receptors originated from a human donor with classical Hodgkin lymphoma.

This clone was picked up one time. CDR3 sequence: CASSFSTVSSYNEQFF. CDR3 DNA: TGTGCCAGCAGCTTCTCGACGGTAAGCTCCTACAATGAGCAGTTCTTC. V usage is TRBV5-4 and J usage is TRBJ2-1; no firm D call. The V end lost 2 bases, the J end lost 0 bases, and 12 bases lay between the germline ends. Per germline, CDR1 SGHNT and CDR2 YYREEE (reference sequence). The CDR3 runs 16 residues.

The J gene is TRBJ1-5, the V gene TRBV30; D possibly corresponds to TRBD1 (5 bases). Trimming cost V 2 bases and J 7 bases, with 12 bases left between them. The CDR3 spans 13 residues. Germline V gives CDR1 GTSNPN, CDR2 SVGIG (reference sequence). This CDR3 reads CAWSSRGRQPQHF. In DNA, the CDR3 is TGTGCCTGGAGTTCTCGGGGCAGACAGCCCCAGCATTTT.

The gene calls are TRBV2 and TRBJ1-1; the match to TRBD1 covers 7 bases. Germline V CDR1 and CDR2: SNHLY, FYNNEI. The CDR3 extends over 12 amino acids. V shed 7 bases and J 11 bases; nucleotides not matched to a gene: 10. CDR3 loop: CASTGDSPVAFF. The CDR3 DNA sequence: TGTGCCAGCACCGGGGACAGCCCGGTCGCTTTCTTT.

The rearrangement joins TRBV7-2 to TRBJ2-1, with D perhaps TRBD1 or TRBD2 (5 bases each). The germline V gene has CDR1 SGHTA and CDR2 FQGNSA. This CDR3 has 16 amino acids. V was shortened by 0 bases and J by 0 bases, with 9 bases between the two germline ends. CDR3: CASSLAGPSSYNEQFF. CDR3 bases: TGTGCCAGCAGCTTAGCGGGACCGAGCTCCTACAATGAGCAGTTCTTC.

The chain is built from TRBV7-6 and TRBJ2-5, with D possibly TRBD2 on 6 matching bases. V lost 1 base and J 5 bases, leaving 20 bases between the germline ends. In germline, CDR1 is SGHVS, CDR2 FNYEAQ. The CDR3 spans 17 residues. The chain's CDR3 is CASSLGVAPVAGETQYF. Here the CDR3 DNA reads TGTGCCAGCAGCTTAGGGGTAGCTCCGGTCGCGGGGGAGACCCAGTACTTC.

This rearrangement joins TRBV7-2 to TRBJ1-3, with D possibly being TRBD1 (6 bases). Germline CDR1 reads SGHTA; CDR2 reads FQGNSA. The CDR3 length is 14 residues. Trimming pared 5 bases from V and 8 bases from J, leaving 16 bases between. The CDR3: CASSRTVGGDTIYF. The DNA of the CDR3 is TGTGCCAGCAGCCGGACGGTCGGGGGCGACACCATATATTTT.

The chain combines TRBV6-5 with TRBJ1-5; the D gene is possibly TRBD1 (5 bases). Germline assignment: CDR1 MNHEY and CDR2 SVGAGI. Trimming stripped 4 bases from V and 4 bases from J, with 8 bases between. The CDR3 contains 13 residues. The CDR3 reads CASSWGWNQPQHF. The CDR3 DNA sequence: TGTGCCAGCAGTTGGGGGTGGAATCAGCCCCAGCATTTT.

The chain employs TRBV29-1 and TRBJ2-3, with D maybe TRBD1 (6 bases). Trimming shortened V by 1 base and J by 6 bases, and 14 bases separated the two germline ends. There are 14 residues in the CDR3. Germline loops: CDR1 SQVTM, CDR2 ANQGSEA. The CDR3 region is CSVEGVRGSDTQYF. DNA for the CDR3: TGCAGCGTTGAAGGGGTCAGGGGTAGTGATACGCAGTATTTT.

This clone was detected only once. The chain couples TRBV11-2 to TRBJ1-4; D is unresolved. Germline V gene sequence: CDR1 SGHAT, CDR2 FQNNGV. The CDR3 consists of 12 residues. Trimming left V 3 bases short and J 8 bases short, with 7 bases between. The chain's CDR3 is CASSLIGEKLFF. Written as DNA, the CDR3 is TGTGCCAGCAGCTTGATCGGGGAAAAACTGTTTTTT.

The chain recombines TRBV7-2 with TRBJ1-5; perhaps TRBD1 as D (6 bases). Trimming pared 4 bases from V and 3 bases from J, leaving 13 bases between. The CDR3 loop spans 15 amino acids. The germline V gene encodes CDR1 SGHTA and CDR2 FQGNSA. The CDR3 is CASSSTRDINQPQHF. As DNA, the CDR3 is TGTGCCAGCAGCTCCACACGGGACATCAATCAGCCCCAGCATTTT.

The chain couples TRBV4-3 to TRBJ1-1; 7 bases fit TRBD1. The J segment lost 0 bases and the V segment lost 0 bases, leaving 1 base of the junction unmatched. The V gene's germline CDR1 is LGHNA and CDR2 YSLEER. The CDR3 runs 15 residues. The CDR3 DNA is TGCGCCAGCAGCCAAGATGGACAGGTGAACACTGAAGCTTTCTTT. This codes for CASSQDGQVNTEAFF.

A single count supports this clone. The chain uses TRBV7-2 and TRBJ2-4; D might be TRBD2 (6 bases). CDR3 size: 13 residues. Per germline, CDR1 SGHTA and CDR2 FQGNSA. V lost 5 bases to trimming and J lost 6 bases, with 11 bases between them. For the CDR3, the DNA is TGTGCCAGCAGCCGACTAGGCGGAAACATTCAGTACTTC. Translation gives CASSRLGGNIQYF.

This chain uses TRBV5-6 with TRBJ2-7; TRBD1 matches at 7 bases. This CDR3 is built from 14 residues. Trimming cost V 5 bases and J 0 bases; bases outside gene matches: 5. The germline gives CDR1 SGHDT, CDR2 YYEEEE. The CDR3 nucleotides read TGTGCCAGCAGTTTCTCAGGGGGCTCCTACGAGCAGTACTTC. It codes for CASSFSGGSYEQYF.

This clone is a singleton in its sample. The rearrangement joins TRBV6-5 to TRBJ2-7; D is possibly TRBD2 (6 bases). Germline V CDR1 and CDR2: MNHEY, SVGAGI. The V gene lost 7 bases and the J gene lost 7 bases, with 20 bases spanning the gap. CDR3 length: 14 residues. CDR3 protein: CASITGATAGEQYF. The DNA for the CDR3 is TGTGCCAGCATAACGGGAGCTACTGCAGGGGAGCAGTACTTC.

The rearrangement joins TRBV27 to TRBJ1-2, with unresolved D. Germline V gives CDR1 MNHEY, CDR2 SMNVEV (reference sequence). V was trimmed by 7 bases and J by 4 bases, leaving 16 bases between them. CDR3 length: 14 residues. CDR3 region: CASKEELNSYGYTF. The CDR3, as DNA: TGTGCCAGCAAGGAGGAGTTAAACTCCTATGGCTACACCTTC.

The V and J genes are TRBV29-1 and TRBJ2-5; 9 bases map to TRBD1. The CDR3 spans 15 residues. V was clipped by 7 bases and J by 5 bases; unmatched bases: 14. Per germline, CDR1 SQVTM and CDR2 ANQGSEA. CDR3 residues: CSADTGTGSSETQYF. For the CDR3, the DNA is TGCAGCGCTGATACCGGGACAGGGTCGAGTGAGACCCAGTACTTC. Combining the CDR3 with reference TRBV29-1 and TRBJ2-5 gives the whole variable domain SAVISQKPSRDICQRGTSLTIQCQVDSQVTMMFWYRQQPGQSLTLIATANQGSEATYESGFVIDKFPISRPNLTFSTLTVSNMSPEDSSIYLCSADTGTGSSETQYFGPGTRLLVL.

The chain couples TRBV19 to TRBJ2-1; 7 bases fit TRBD2. V gave up 5 bases and J gave up 7 bases; unmatched junction bases: 14. The CDR3 sequence is 16 residues long. The germline CDR1 and CDR2 sequences are LNHDA and SQIVND (reference sequence). The CDR3 nucleotides are TGTGCCAGTAGTCTCCCCAGCGGGATTAATATTAATGAGCAGTTCTTC. Amino acids: CASSLPSGININEQFF. Full variable domain (rest looked up from reference TRBV19 and TRBJ2-1): DGGITQSPKYLFRKEGQNVTLSCEQNLNHDAMYWYRQDPGQGLRLIYYSQIVNDFQKGDIAEGYSVSREKKESFPLTVTSAQKNPTAFYLCASSLPSGININEQFFGPGTRLTVL.

This rearrangement joins TRBV4-3 to TRBJ1-3; D might be TRBD1 (5 bases). The CDR3 loop spans 16 amino acids. With 6 bases removed from V and 1 base from J, the gap between germline ends came to 16 bases. Germline lookup yields CDR1 LGHNA and CDR2 YSLEER. DNA of the CDR3: TGCGCCAGCAGGGATCGGTGGCGGGGGTCTGGAAACACCATATATTTT. Translating it yields CASRDRWRGSGNTIYF.

The chain recombines TRBV7-8 with TRBJ2-7; 13 bases match TRBD2. Germline CDR1 SGHVS, CDR2 FQNEAQ. V shed 3 bases, J shed 6 bases, and the junction held 17 bases outside the gene matches. The CDR3 runs to 19 residues. In nucleotides, the CDR3 is TGTGCCAGCAGCTTCGCCGGGACACGGACTAGCGGGAGTTCGGGCGAGCAGTACTTC. It yields the protein CASSFAGTRTSGSSGEQYF.

The V and J genes are TRBV19 and TRBJ1-2; tentative D call: TRBD1 (5 bases). This CDR3 comprises 14 residues. CDR1 and CDR2 from the germline V gene are LNHDA and SQIVND (reference sequence). V was clipped by 1 base and J by 5 bases, with 11 bases between them. The CDR3 DNA sequence: TGTGCCAGTAGTATAGGAGGGGCGGAATATGGCTACACCTTC. Translated, it gives CASSIGGAEYGYTF.

The chain joins TRBV10-3 to TRBJ2-7; D perhaps matches TRBD2 (6 bases). The germline V gene has CDR1 ENHRY and CDR2 SYGVKD. This CDR3 contains 14 residues. V was clipped by 4 bases and J by 7 bases, with 17 bases between them. The CDR3 loop is CAISVSEGSGEQYF. The CDR3 DNA follows: TGTGCCATCAGTGTATCGGAGGGGTCGGGTGAGCAGTACTTC.

The chain combines TRBV19 with TRBJ1-2; unclear D gene. Per germline, CDR1 LNHDA and CDR2 SQIVND (reference sequence). CDR3 length: 14 amino acids. Between the trimmed V and J ends, which lost 2 bases and 2 bases, there was a span of 9 bases. CDR3: CASSITSSNYGYTF. In DNA form, the CDR3 reads TGTGCCAGTAGTATAACCAGTTCGAACTATGGCTACACCTTC.

This chain links TRBV29-1 with TRBJ2-7; D gene unclear. The CDR3 spans 13 residues. Germline CDR1 reads SQVTM; CDR2 reads ANQGSEA. Deletions cut 4 bases from V and 7 bases from J, with 17 bases between. CDR3 nucleotide sequence: TGCAGCGTTGGTAATAGTGGGGTTGGTGAGCAGTACTTC. Its translation is CSVGNSGVGEQYF.

The sample holds one count of this clone. The V gene is TRBV30, the J gene TRBJ1-3; unclear D gene. Germline loops: CDR1 GTSNPN, CDR2 SVGIG (reference sequence). V shed 2 bases and J shed 4 bases, with 9 bases lying between them. This CDR3 region has 13 residues. DNA of the CDR3: TGTGCCTGGAGTCCTGGACGCGGAAACACCATATATTTT. It encodes CAWSPGRGNTIYF.

This chain connects TRBV5-1 to TRBJ2-4; D unclear. V was trimmed by 2 bases and J by 3 bases, leaving 9 bases between them. The CDR3 covers 14 residues. Germline assignment: CDR1 SGHRS and CDR2 YFSETQ. In DNA form, the CDR3 reads TGCGCCAGCAGCTTAAATGCAGACAAAAACATTCAGTACTTC. Protein sequence: CASSLNADKNIQYF.

The rearrangement uses TRBV19 and TRBJ1-3, with D uncertain. The CDR3 is made up of 16 amino acids. V shed 7 bases and J shed 0 bases, with 16 bases lying between them. Germline CDR1 and CDR2: LNHDA and SQIVND (reference sequence). CDR3 amino acids: CASTIQLPGSGNTIYF. CDR3 DNA sequence: TGTGCCAGTACGATCCAGCTGCCCGGCTCTGGAAACACCATATATTTT.

The gene calls are TRBV29-1 and TRBJ1-1; D call uncertain. Germline V gives CDR1 SQVTM, CDR2 ANQGSEA. Deletions cut 4 bases from V and 1 base from J, with 4 bases between. The CDR3 loop spans 11 amino acids. CDR3 in DNA: TGCAGCGTTGTTCCGAACACTGAAGCTTTCTTT. Its protein is CSVVPNTEAFF. Variable domain in full (rest from reference TRBV29-1 and TRBJ1-1): SAVISQKPSRDICQRGTSLTIQCQVDSQVTMMFWYRQQPGQSLTLIATANQGSEATYESGFVIDKFPISRPNLTFSTLTVSNMSPEDSSIYLCSVVPNTEAFFGQGTRLTVV.

The V call is TRBV4-3, the J call TRBJ1-3, with D possibly matching TRBD1 (6 bases). The CDR3 sequence is 17 residues long. Germline-derived CDR1 and CDR2 are LGHNA and YSLEER. V dropped 0 bases and J dropped 0 bases, with 12 bases sitting between them. The CDR3 coding sequence is TGCGCCAGCAGCCAAGACCCGACAGGAGCCTCTGGAAACACCATATATTTT. Protein sequence: CASSQDPTGASGNTIYF.

V is TRBV5-4 and J is TRBJ2-1; a possible D gene is TRBD2 (6 bases). The length of the CDR3 is 11 residues. V lost 7 bases and J lost 6, with 8 bases in between. Germline V CDR1 and CDR2: SGHNT, YYREEE (reference sequence). Here the CDR3 DNA reads TGTGCCAGCCTGGGAGGCAATGAGCAGTTCTTC. Amino acid sequence: CASLGGNEQFF.

The chain combines TRBV28 with TRBJ2-3, with D tentatively TRBD2 (5 bases). Germline V CDR1 and CDR2: MDHEN, SYDVKM. The V end was cut by 2 bases, the J end by 3 bases, with 9 bases between. The CDR3 length is 14 residues. CDR3 sequence (DNA): TGTGCCAGCAGTTTAGAACTAGGGACAGATACGCAGTATTTT. Amino acids: CASSLELGTDTQYF.

This chain connects TRBV5-1 to TRBJ1-5; no clear D gene. Between the trimmed V and J ends, which lost 4 bases and 8 bases, there was a span of 22 bases. The CDR3 spans 16 residues. Germline V lookup: CDR1 SGHRS, CDR2 YFSETQ. The chain's CDR3 is CASSPTTSTGREPQHF. The DNA of the CDR3 is TGCGCCAGCAGCCCTACAACTTCCACGGGGAGGGAGCCCCAGCATTTT.

V gene TRBV7-8 combines with J gene TRBJ1-3, with D tentatively TRBD1 (5 bases). With 5 bases removed from V and 0 bases from J, the gap between germline ends came to 17 bases. Germline loops: CDR1 SGHVS, CDR2 FQNEAQ. This CDR3 spans 17 amino acids. CDR3 protein: CASSPQGVWSSGNTIYF. CDR3 nucleotides: TGTGCCAGCAGCCCGCAGGGCGTCTGGAGCTCTGGAAACACCATATATTTT.